The source of this T cell receptor beta chain is a study of control samples from healthy donors and cancer patients. Sequencing was performed with immunoSEQ multiplex PCR; in TCRdb, only in-frame clones are kept and a portion is missing. The data contain fewer than 95,000 clones, 91% of them singletons. This sequence originates from a man aged 25-40 years in good health. Sample: blood.

CDR3: CASGALQNNEQFF. The CDR3 DNA reads TGTGCCAGTGGGGCGTTGCAGAACAATGAGCAGTTCTTC. The gene calls are TRBV28 and TRBJ2-1; D might be TRBD1 (5 bases). The CDR3 extends over 13 amino acids. The germline V gene encodes CDR1 MDHEN and CDR2 SYDVKM. With 9 bases removed from V and 5 bases from J, the gap between germline ends came to 14 bases.